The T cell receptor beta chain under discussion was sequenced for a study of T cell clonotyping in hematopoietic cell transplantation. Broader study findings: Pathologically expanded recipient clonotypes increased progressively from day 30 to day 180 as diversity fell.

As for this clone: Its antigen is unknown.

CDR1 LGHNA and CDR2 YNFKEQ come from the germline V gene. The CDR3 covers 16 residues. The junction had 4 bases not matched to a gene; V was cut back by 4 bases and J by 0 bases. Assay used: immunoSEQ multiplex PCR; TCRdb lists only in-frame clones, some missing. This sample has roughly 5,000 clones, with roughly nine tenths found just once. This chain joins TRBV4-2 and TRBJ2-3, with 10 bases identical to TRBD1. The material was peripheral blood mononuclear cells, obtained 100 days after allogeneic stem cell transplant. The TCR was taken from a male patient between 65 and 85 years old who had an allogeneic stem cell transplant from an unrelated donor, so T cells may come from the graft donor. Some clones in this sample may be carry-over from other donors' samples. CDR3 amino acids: CASSLEGQGSTDTQYF. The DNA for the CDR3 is TGTGCCAGCAGCCTAGAGGGACAGGGGAGCACAGATACGCAGTATTTT.